Given below is one T cell receptor (beta chain) in context. In the authors' workflow: Reference gene primer amplification in the assay estimated nucleated cell counts. Only in-frame clones appear in the TCRdb table, and some are missing; sequencing was by immunoSEQ multiplex PCR. V and J calls and clone size are copied from that table; D and trimming were computed from the DNA. Of around 230,000 clones listed, roughly 84% were seen once; the top ten hold 2% to 2.5%. This sample was taken from a study of blood T cell repertoires in COVID-19. Study summary: The study drew acute and convalescent COVID-19 samples from the United States, Italy and Spain. T cells, B-cell-depleted T cells, or PBMCs provided the cDNA or gDNA that served as material.

The germline V gene encodes CDR1 MNHEY and CDR2 SMNVEV (reference sequence). V was pared by 5 bases and J by 3 bases, with 6 bases of the junction left unmatched. This CDR3 contains 15 residues. The gene calls are TRBV27 and TRBJ2-1; 8 nucleotides match TRBD2. Sequencing input: peripheral blood. The sequence derives from a man aged 35 to 55 who had recovered from COVID-19. CDR3 nucleotide sequence: TGTGCCAGCAGTCGACTAGCGCTTGACTACAATGAGCAGTTCTTC. Protein sequence: CASSRLALDYNEQFF.